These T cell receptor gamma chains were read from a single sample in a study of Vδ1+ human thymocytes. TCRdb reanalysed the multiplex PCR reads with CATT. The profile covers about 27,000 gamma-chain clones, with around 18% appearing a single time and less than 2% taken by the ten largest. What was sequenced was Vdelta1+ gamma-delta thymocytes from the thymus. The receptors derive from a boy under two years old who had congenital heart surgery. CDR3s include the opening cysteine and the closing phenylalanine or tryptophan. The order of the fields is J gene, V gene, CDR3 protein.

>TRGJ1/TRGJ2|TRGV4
CATWDGPNPDYYKKLF
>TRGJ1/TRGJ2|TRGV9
CALWEVDKKLF
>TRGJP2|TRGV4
CATWDSSSDWIKTF
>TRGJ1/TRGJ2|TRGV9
CALWDIYYKKLF
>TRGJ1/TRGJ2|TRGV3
CATWASPLKKLF
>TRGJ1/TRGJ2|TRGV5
CATWDRYPYYKKLF
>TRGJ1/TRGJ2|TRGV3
CATWDRLRYKKLF
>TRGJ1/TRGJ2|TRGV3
CATWDRPGRRGNYYKKLF
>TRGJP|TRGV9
CALWEDSQELGKKIKVF
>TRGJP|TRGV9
CALWVHELGKKIKVF
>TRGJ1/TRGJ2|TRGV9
CALWEEGDYYKKLF
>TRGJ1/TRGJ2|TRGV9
CALWEGKNYYKKLF
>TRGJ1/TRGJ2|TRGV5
CATWDRPGHDYKKLF
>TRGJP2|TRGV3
CATWDGQGDWIKTF
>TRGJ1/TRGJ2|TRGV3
CATWDRGRGKLF